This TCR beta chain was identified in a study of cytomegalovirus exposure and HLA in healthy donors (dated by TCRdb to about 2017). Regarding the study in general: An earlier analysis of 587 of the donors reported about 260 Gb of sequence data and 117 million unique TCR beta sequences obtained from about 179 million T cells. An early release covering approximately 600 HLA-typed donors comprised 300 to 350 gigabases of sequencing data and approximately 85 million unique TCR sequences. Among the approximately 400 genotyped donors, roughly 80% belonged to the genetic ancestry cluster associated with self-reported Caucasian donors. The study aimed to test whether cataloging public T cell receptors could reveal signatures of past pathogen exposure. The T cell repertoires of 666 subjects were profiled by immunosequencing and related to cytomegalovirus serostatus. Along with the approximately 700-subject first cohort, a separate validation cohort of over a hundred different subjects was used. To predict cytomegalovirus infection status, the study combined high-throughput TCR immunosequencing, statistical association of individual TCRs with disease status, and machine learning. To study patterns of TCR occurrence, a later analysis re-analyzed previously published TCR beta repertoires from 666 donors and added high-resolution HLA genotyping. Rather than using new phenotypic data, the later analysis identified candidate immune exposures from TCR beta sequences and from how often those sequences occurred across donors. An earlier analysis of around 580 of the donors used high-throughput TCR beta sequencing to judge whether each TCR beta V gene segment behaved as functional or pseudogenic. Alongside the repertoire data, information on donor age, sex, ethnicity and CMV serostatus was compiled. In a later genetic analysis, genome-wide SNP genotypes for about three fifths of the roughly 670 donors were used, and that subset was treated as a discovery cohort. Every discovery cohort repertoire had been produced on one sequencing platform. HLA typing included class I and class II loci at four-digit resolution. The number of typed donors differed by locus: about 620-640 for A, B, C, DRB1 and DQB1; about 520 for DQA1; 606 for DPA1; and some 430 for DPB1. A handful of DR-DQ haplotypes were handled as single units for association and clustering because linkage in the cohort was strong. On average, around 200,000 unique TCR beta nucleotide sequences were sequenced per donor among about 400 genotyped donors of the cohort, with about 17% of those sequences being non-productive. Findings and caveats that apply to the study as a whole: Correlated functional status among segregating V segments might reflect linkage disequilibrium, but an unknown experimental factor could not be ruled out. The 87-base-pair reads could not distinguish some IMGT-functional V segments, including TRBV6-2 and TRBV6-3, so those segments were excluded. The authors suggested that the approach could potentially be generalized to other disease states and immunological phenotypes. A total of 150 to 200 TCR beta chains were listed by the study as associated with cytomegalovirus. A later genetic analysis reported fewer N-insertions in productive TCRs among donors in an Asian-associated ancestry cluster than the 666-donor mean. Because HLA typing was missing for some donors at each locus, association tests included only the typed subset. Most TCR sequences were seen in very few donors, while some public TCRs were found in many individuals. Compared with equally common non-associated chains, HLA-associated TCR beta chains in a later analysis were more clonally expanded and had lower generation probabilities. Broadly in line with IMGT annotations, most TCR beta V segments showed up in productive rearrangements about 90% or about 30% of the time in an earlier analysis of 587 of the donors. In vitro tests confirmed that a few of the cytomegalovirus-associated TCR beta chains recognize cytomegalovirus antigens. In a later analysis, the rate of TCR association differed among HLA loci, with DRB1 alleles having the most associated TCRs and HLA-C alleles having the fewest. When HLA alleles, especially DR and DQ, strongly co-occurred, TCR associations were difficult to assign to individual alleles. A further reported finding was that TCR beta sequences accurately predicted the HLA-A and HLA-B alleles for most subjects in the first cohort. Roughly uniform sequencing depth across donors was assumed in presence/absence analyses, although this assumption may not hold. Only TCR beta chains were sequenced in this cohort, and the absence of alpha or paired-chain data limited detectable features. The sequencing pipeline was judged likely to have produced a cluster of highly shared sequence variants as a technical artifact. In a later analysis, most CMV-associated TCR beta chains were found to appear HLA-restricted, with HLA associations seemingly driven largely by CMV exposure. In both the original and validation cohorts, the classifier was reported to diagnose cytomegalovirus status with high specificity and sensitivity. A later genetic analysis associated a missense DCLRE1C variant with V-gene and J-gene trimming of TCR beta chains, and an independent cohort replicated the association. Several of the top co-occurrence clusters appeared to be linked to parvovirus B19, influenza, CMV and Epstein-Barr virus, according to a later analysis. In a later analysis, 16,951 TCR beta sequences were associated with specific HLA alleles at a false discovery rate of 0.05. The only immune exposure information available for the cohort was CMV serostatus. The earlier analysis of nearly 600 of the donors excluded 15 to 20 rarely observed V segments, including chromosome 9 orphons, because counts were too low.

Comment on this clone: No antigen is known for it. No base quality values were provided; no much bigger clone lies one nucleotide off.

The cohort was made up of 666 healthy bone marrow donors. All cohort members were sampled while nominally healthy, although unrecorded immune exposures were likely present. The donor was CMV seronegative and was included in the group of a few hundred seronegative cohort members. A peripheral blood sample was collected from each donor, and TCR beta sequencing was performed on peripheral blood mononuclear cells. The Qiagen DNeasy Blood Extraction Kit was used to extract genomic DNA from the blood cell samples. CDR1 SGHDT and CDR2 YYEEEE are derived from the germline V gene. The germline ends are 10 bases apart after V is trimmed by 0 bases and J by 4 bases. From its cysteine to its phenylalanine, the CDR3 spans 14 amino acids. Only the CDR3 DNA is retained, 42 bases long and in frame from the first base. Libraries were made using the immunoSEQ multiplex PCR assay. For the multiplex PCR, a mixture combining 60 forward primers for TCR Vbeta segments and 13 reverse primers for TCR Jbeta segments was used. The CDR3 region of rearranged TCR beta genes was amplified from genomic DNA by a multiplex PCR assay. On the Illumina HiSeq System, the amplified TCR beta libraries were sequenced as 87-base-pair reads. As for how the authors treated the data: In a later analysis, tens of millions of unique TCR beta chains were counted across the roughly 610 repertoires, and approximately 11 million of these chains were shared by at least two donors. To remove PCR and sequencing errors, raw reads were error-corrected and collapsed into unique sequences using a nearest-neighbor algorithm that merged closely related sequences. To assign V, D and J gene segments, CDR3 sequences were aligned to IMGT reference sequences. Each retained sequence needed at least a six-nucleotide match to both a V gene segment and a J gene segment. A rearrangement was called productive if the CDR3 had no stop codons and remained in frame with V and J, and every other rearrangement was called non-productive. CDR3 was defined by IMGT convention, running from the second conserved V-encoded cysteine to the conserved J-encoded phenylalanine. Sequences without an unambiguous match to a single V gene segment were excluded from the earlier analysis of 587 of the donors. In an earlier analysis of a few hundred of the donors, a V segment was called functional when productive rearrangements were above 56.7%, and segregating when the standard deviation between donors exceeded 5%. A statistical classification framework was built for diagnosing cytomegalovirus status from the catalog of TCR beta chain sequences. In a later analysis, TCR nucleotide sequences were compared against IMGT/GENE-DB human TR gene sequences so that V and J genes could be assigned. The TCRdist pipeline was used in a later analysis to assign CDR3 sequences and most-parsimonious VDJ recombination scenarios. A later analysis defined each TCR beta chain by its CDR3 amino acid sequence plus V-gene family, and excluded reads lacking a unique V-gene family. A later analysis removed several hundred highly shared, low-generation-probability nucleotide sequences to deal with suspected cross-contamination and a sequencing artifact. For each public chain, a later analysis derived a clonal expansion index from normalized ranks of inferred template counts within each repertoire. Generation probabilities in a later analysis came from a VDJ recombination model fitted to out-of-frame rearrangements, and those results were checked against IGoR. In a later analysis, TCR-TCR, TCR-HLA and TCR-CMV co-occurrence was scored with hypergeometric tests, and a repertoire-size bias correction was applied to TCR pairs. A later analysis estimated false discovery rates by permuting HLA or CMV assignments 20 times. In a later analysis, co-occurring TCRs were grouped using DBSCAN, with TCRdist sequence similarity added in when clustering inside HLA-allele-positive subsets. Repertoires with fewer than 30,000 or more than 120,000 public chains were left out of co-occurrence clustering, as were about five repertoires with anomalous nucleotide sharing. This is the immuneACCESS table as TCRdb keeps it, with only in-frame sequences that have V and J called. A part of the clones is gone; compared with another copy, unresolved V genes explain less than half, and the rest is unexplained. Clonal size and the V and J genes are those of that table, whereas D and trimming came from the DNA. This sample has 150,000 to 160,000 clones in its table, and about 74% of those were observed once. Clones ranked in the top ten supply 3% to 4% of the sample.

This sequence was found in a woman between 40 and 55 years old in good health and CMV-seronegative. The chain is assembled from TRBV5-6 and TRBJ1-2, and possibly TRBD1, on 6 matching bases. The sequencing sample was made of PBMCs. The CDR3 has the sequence CASSLAGRGYGYTF. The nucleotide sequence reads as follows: TGTGCCAGCAGCTTGGCTGGCAGGGGCTATGGCTACACCTTC.